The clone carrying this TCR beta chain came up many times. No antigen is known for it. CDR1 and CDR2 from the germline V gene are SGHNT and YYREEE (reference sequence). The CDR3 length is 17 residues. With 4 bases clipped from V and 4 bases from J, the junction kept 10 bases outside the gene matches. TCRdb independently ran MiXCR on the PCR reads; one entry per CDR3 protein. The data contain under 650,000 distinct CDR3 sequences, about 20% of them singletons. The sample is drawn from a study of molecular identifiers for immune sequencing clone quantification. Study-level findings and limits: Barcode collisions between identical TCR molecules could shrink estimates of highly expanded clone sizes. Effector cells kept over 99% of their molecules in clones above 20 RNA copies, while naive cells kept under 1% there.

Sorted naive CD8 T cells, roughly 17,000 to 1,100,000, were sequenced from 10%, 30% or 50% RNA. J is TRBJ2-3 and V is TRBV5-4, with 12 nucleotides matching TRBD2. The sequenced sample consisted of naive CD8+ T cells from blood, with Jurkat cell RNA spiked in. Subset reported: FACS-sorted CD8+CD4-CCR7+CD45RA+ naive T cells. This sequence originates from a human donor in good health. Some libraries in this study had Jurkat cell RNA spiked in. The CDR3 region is CASSPGLAGYRADTQYF. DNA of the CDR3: TGTGCCAGCAGCCCTGGACTAGCGGGGTACAGAGCAGATACGCAGTATTTT.